Listed below are T cell receptor beta chains from one sample, sequenced in a study of cytomegalovirus exposure and HLA in healthy donors. TCRdb keeps only in-frame clones here, not all; method: immunoSEQ multiplex PCR. The sample carries 72,000 or so clones, more than 75% recorded once. Source material: PBMCs. These receptors were obtained from a man between 18 and 29 years old in good health and CMV-seropositive. The CDR3 runs from the conserved cysteine through the conserved F or W. D genes are given only for firm matches. The size of a clone is reported for some rows only, either as once, few or many, or as a class for expanded clones.

j_call clone_size d_call v_call cdr3_nt cdr3_aa
TRBJ2-3 - TRBD2 TRBV30 TGTGCCTACACTAGCGGGGCCTTCACAGATACGCAGTATTTT CAYTSGAFTDTQYF
TRBJ1-5 - - TRBV2 TGTGCCAGCAGTGGACAGATTGAGCAGCCCCAGCATTTT CASSGQIEQPQHF
TRBJ2-5 once TRBD2 TRBV5-1 TGCGCCAGCAGCCAAGGGACTAGCGGTGAGACCCAGTACTTC CASSQGTSGETQYF
TRBJ1-2 - TRBD1 TRBV18 TGTGCCAGCTCACTGGACAGGGGTAACTATGGCTACACCTTC CASSLDRGNYGYTF
TRBJ2-6 - - TRBV30 TGTGCCTGGGAGTCCTCTGGGGCCAACGTCCTGACTTTC CAWESSGANVLTF
TRBJ2-5 - - TRBV14 TGTGCCAGCAGCCGCCTTAGGGCGGGGATCCAAGAGACCCAGTACTTC CASSRLRAGIQETQYF
TRBJ1-4 few TRBD1 TRBV7-9 TGTGCCAGCAGCCGAGGCAGGGGGGATGAAAAACTGTTTTTT CASSRGRGDEKLFF
TRBJ2-1 few - TRBV4-1 TGCGCCAGCAGCCAAGAGCTAGGTGCCCACAATGAGCAGTTCTTC CASSQELGAHNEQFF
TRBJ1-1 once - TRBV28 TGTGCCAGCAACGAGGCCCTACCGGACACTGAAGCTTTCTTT CASNEALPDTEAFF
TRBJ2-3 once - TRBV30 TGTGCCTGGACAGGGTTAGGTGATACGCAGTATTTT CAWTGLGDTQYF
TRBJ1-1 - - TRBV30 TGTGCCTGGAGTTCTAGCGACGGGGGGTTT CAWSSSDGGF
TRBJ1-2 - - TRBV28 TGTGCCAGCAGTTGGCCAGGTGCCGGCTACACCTTC CASSWPGAGYTF
TRBJ1-2 once - TRBV6-5 TGTGCCAGCAGTACCGGGACATCGACCTATGGCTACACCTTC CASSTGTSTYGYTF
TRBJ1-1 - - TRBV29-1 TGCAGCGGACTTACAGGGACTGAAGCTTTCTTT CSGLTGTEAFF
TRBJ2-1 - - TRBV5-1 TGCGCCAGCAGCACGGAGGGGGCTAGCGTCAATGAGCAGTTCTTC CASSTEGASVNEQFF
TRBJ2-5 - - TRBV7-7 TGTGCCAGCAGCTTAGGGACTTCACTCCAAGAGACCCAGTACTTC CASSLGTSLQETQYF
TRBJ1-2 - TRBD1 TRBV30 TGCTCCGGGACAGGGGGCGAGCTGTATGGCTACACCTTC CSGTGGELYGYTF
TRBJ2-7 - TRBD1 TRBV5-1 TGCGCCAGCAGCTTCGGCGACAGGGATTCCTACGAGCAGTACTTC CASSFGDRDSYEQYF
TRBJ2-1 - TRBD2 TRBV5-4 TGTGCCAGCAGCCCCCCCGGCGGGAGCTCCTACAATGAGCAGTTCTTC CASSPPGGSSYNEQFF
TRBJ2-5 - TRBD1 TRBV18 TGTGCCAGCTCACCACAGGGGGCCTACCAAGAGACCCAGTACTTC CASSPQGAYQETQYF
TRBJ2-7 few TRBD2 TRBV5-1 TGCGCCAGCAGCCTCCCGACTAGCGGGGGGGCGGTCTACTACGAGCAGTACTTC CASSLPTSGGAVYYEQYF
TRBJ2-7 - - TRBV2 TGTGCCAGCAGTGACAGGGGGGCGGGCTACGAGCAGTACTTC CASSDRGAGYEQYF
TRBJ2-1 - TRBD2 TRBV4-1 TGCGCCAGCAGCCGGAACGGACTAGCGGGCAATGAGCAGTTCTTC CASSRNGLAGNEQFF
TRBJ2-5 - - TRBV6-4 TGTGCCAGCAGACTAGGACGTTCCCAAGAGACCCAGTACTTC CASRLGRSQETQYF
TRBJ1-1 - - TRBV29-1 TGCAGCGTTGAGGGGGGGCCCCGAGAGCCGAACACTGAAGCTTTCTTT CSVEGGPREPNTEAFF
TRBJ2-1 - TRBD2 TRBV7-8 TGTGCCAGCAGCCCCTCGGGACTAGCCCTAAACAATGAGCAGTTCTTC CASSPSGLALNNEQFF
TRBJ1-5 - - TRBV28 TGTGCCAGCAGCCCGAGGGGCGGGGATCAGCCCCAGCATTTT CASSPRGGDQPQHF
TRBJ2-1 - TRBD2 TRBV5-1 TGCGCCAGTCGACTAGCGGGAGTGCCTGAGCAGTTCTTC CASRLAGVPEQFF
TRBJ2-1 - TRBD1 TRBV7-6 TGTGCCAGCAGCTACCTAATAGGGGGCCCAAATGAGCAGTTCTTC CASSYLIGGPNEQFF
TRBJ2-7 - TRBD2 TRBV7-8 TGTGCCAGCAGCTTCGGGACTAGCGGGGGGAGCTCCTACGAGCAGTACTTC CASSFGTSGGSSYEQYF
TRBJ1-5 - - TRBV4-2 TGTGCCAGCAGCCAAGACGCAGGCCCTCGGCCCCAGCATTTT CASSQDAGPRPQHF
TRBJ1-2 - - TRBV2 TGTGCCAGCAGTGACGAGGGAAACTATGGCTACACCTTC CASSDEGNYGYTF
TRBJ1-2 once TRBD1 TRBV5-1 TGCGCCAGCAGCTTGGAACGACAGGGCGGCTACACCTTC CASSLERQGGYTF
TRBJ2-2 - TRBD2 TRBV4-1 TGCGCCAGCGGGGAGGGCGCGATGGAGCTGTTTTTT CASGEGAMELFF
TRBJ1-5 - - TRBV2 TGTGCCAGCAGTGATCAGGGAGGGGGGGTCAATCAGCCCCAGCATTTT CASSDQGGGVNQPQHF
TRBJ1-4 - - TRBV30 TGTGCCTGGAGTTATAATGAAAAACTGTTTTTT CAWSYNEKLFF
TRBJ1-4 few - TRBV4-1 TGCGCCAGCAGCCAGGCCTCTTTGGAAAAACTGTTTTTT CASSQASLEKLFF
TRBJ1-4 - TRBD1 TRBV6-1 TGTGCCAGCACCCAAGGGACAGGGGAGGGTGAAAAACTGTTTTTT CASTQGTGEGEKLFF
TRBJ1-1 - TRBD1 TRBV6-5 TGTGCCAGCAGAAAAAAGGGGGCTTGGACTGAAGCTTTCTTT CASRKKGAWTEAFF
TRBJ2-7 few - TRBV4-1 TGCGCCAGCAGCCAATCCAAGAGCTCCTACGAGCAGTACTTC CASSQSKSSYEQYF
TRBJ2-7 - - TRBV7-8 TGTGCCAGCAGCCCGGAGAGGGCTGACACCTACGAGCAGTACTTC CASSPERADTYEQYF